These 16 T cell receptor beta chains originate from one sample sequenced in a study of cytomegalovirus exposure and HLA in healthy donors. The PCR contained 60 Vbeta and 13 Jbeta primers. The method was immunoSEQ multiplex PCR; TCRdb's version includes in-frame clones alone and lacks a portion of them. The data hold 85,000 to 100,000 clones, with over 60% observed a single time. The sequencing sample was made of PBMCs. Receptors were obtained from a male donor in good health and CMV-seropositive.

The chain joins TRBV7-9 to TRBJ1-3, with 9 bases fitting TRBD1. From germline, CDR1 is SEHNR and CDR2 FQNEAQ (reference sequence). The CDR3 is 16 amino acids. The V gene end was trimmed by 5 bases and the J gene end by 1 base; junction bases not matched to a gene: 6. The CDR3 coding sequence is TGTGCCAGCAGCGCCTTACAGGGGGCTTCTGGAAACACCATATATTTT. Amino acid sequence: CASSALQGASGNTIYF. Drawing the rest from reference TRBV7-9 and TRBJ1-3, the complete variable domain is DTGVSQNPRHKITKRGQNVTFRCDPISEHNRLYWYRQTLGQGPEFLTYFQNEAQLEKSRLLSDRFSAERPKGSFSTLEIQRTEQGDSAMYLCASSALQGASGNTIYFGEGSWLTVV.

V usage is TRBV28 and J usage is TRBJ2-5, with TRBD2 identical over 11 bases. V was pared by 6 bases and J by 4 bases, with 7 bases of the junction left unmatched. The CDR3 loop spans 15 amino acids. CDR1 and CDR2 (germline): MDHEN, SYDVKM. Here the CDR3 reads CASSLGTSGGETQYF. The DNA of the CDR3 is TGTGCCAGCAGCCTCGGGACTAGCGGAGGAGAGACCCAGTACTTC.

As DNA, the CDR3 is TGTGCCAGCTCGGGGGGAAGTATGAACACTGAAGCTTTCTTT. Its translation: CASSGGSMNTEAFF. V gene TRBV27 combines with J gene TRBJ1-1, with TRBD1 as a possible D gene (5 bases). The ends were cut back, 8 bases at V and 0 bases at J, with 13 bases in the middle. Per germline, CDR1 MNHEY and CDR2 SMNVEV (reference sequence). CDR3 size: 14 residues.

CDR3 coding DNA: TGCGCCAGCAGGTTACTAGCGGGGGGGCGGAGCTCCTACAATGAGCAGTTCTTC. Residues: CASRLLAGGRSSYNEQFF. J is TRBJ2-1 and V is TRBV5-1, with 13 bases identical to TRBD2. The CDR3 consists of 18 residues. The trim removed 5 bases at V and 0 bases at J, leaving 8 bases unmatched. Germline CDR1 is SGHRS and CDR2 is YFSETQ.

The chain is built from TRBV5-4 and TRBJ1-1, with a weak D call TRBD1 (6 bases). There are 17 residues in the CDR3. Germline V CDR1 and CDR2: SGHNT, YYREEE (reference sequence). Deletions cut 0 bases from V and 5 bases from J, with 20 bases between. The DNA of the CDR3 is TGTGCCAGCAGCTTGGGGGGGACCACAGGGACGGTGACTGAAGCTTTCTTT. It specifies CASSLGGTTGTVTEAFF.

The CDR3 DNA reads as TGTGCCAGCAGCTTGGGGGCGAACACTGAAGCTTTCTTT. Translation gives CASSLGANTEAFF. V and J are TRBV7-2 and TRBJ1-1, with a possible D match to TRBD1 (6 bases). Per the germline V gene, CDR1 is SGHTA and CDR2 is FQGNSA. The CDR3 has 13 amino acids. V lost 3 bases to trimming and J lost 1 base, with 6 bases between them.

The chain recombines TRBV5-4 with TRBJ2-1; 9 bases agree with TRBD1. J lost 6 bases, V lost 4 bases, and 8 bases had no gene match. Germline CDR1 reads SGHNT; CDR2 reads YYREEE (reference sequence). There are 15 residues in the CDR3. CDR3 region: CASSGTGQGGNEQFF. The CDR3, as DNA: TGTGCCAGCAGCGGAACGGGACAGGGAGGCAATGAGCAGTTCTTC.

V usage is TRBV4-1 and J usage is TRBJ2-6, with 7 bases matching TRBD1. Germline CDR1 reads MGHRA; CDR2 reads YSYEKL. Trimming took 0 bases from V and 0 from J; bases not matched to a gene: 5. This CDR3 comprises 18 residues. The CDR3 DNA sequence: TGCGCCAGCAGCCAAGATGGCAGGGGGAGCTCTGGGGCCAACGTCCTGACTTTC. Encoded protein: CASSQDGRGSSGANVLTF.

The chain combines TRBV9 with TRBJ1-4; D might be TRBD1 (5 bases). This CDR3 is 15 amino acids long. Germline V gene data show CDR1 as SGDLS and CDR2 as YYNGEE. V was shortened by 0 bases and J by 1 base, with 7 bases between the two germline ends. CDR3 sequence (DNA): TGTGCCAGCAGCGTAGGGGGCGTAACTAATGAAAAACTGTTTTTT. This sequence encodes CASSVGGVTNEKLFF.

The J gene is TRBJ1-1, the V gene TRBV6-1; D gene unclear. This CDR3 comprises 13 residues. Trimming took 5 bases from V and 12 from J, leaving 19 bases between them. Germline lookup yields CDR1 MNHNS and CDR2 SASEGT. CDR3 bases: TGTGCCAGCAGTACGGACTTGAATATGATAACTTTCTTT. Amino acid sequence: CASSTDLNMITFF.

The chain links TRBV5-1 to TRBJ2-1, with D tentatively TRBD1 (6 bases). CDR3 length: 16 residues. CDR1 is SGHRS, CDR2 YFSETQ, per germline. Trimming took off 6 bases at V and 3 bases at J, with 19 bases between the two ends. CDR3 residues: CASTLLIGQSYNEQFF. The CDR3 nucleotides are TGCGCCAGCACCCTTTTGATAGGACAGAGCTACAATGAGCAGTTCTTC.

This chain uses TRBV18 with TRBJ2-7; no clear D. V was pared by 3 bases and J by 2 bases, with 5 bases between. The CDR3 loop spans 12 amino acids. The germline V gene encodes CDR1 KGHSH and CDR2 LQKENI. The CDR3: CASSPSPYEQYF. The CDR3 coding sequence is TGTGCCAGCTCACCCTCCCCCTACGAGCAGTACTTC. Looking up the rest from reference TRBV18 and TRBJ2-7 gives the full variable domain: NAGVMQNPRHLVRRRGQEARLRCSPMKGHSHVYWYRQLPEEGLKFMVYLQKENIIDESGMPKERFSAEFPKEGPSILRIQQVVRGDSAAYFCASSPSPYEQYFGPGTRLTVT.

This sequence joins TRBV19 and TRBJ1-5, with 8 bases identical to TRBD1. Germline CDR1 and CDR2: LNHDA and SQIVND (reference sequence). The CDR3 runs to 15 residues. Losses at the gene ends were 5 bases for V and 5 bases for J; bases not matched to a gene: 8. CDR3: CASSPMATGDQPQHF. As DNA, the CDR3 is TGTGCCAGTAGTCCCATGGCGACAGGGGATCAGCCCCAGCATTTT.

The rearrangement uses TRBV6-6 and TRBJ2-7; 8 bases match TRBD1. V lost 5 bases, J lost 3 bases, and 9 bases stayed unmatched. This CDR3 has 15 amino acids. Germline CDR1 reads MNHNY; CDR2 reads SVGAGI (reference sequence). The CDR3 spells CASSGPTGAGYEQYF. The CDR3 DNA follows: TGTGCCAGCAGTGGACCGACAGGGGCGGGCTACGAGCAGTACTTC.

V is TRBV7-2 and J is TRBJ1-5; D uncertain. Germline CDR1 SGHTA, CDR2 FQGNSA. The CDR3 is made up of 16 amino acids. The germline V and J ends were trimmed by 1 base and 2 bases, with 12 bases remaining between them. CDR3 residues: CASSLVAGWGNQPQHF. The CDR3 nucleotides read TGTGCCAGCAGCTTAGTAGCGGGATGGGGCAATCAGCCCCAGCATTTT.

The chain employs TRBV5-1 and TRBJ1-2, with TRBD1 matching over 8 bases. There are 14 residues in the CDR3. Trimming at V came to 5 bases and at J to 12 bases, leaving 15 bases not matched to a gene. Germline assignment: CDR1 SGHRS and CDR2 YFSETQ. This chain's CDR3 is CASRGTGQAGSNTF. For the CDR3, the DNA is TGCGCCAGCAGAGGGACGGGACAGGCGGGGTCGAACACCTTC.